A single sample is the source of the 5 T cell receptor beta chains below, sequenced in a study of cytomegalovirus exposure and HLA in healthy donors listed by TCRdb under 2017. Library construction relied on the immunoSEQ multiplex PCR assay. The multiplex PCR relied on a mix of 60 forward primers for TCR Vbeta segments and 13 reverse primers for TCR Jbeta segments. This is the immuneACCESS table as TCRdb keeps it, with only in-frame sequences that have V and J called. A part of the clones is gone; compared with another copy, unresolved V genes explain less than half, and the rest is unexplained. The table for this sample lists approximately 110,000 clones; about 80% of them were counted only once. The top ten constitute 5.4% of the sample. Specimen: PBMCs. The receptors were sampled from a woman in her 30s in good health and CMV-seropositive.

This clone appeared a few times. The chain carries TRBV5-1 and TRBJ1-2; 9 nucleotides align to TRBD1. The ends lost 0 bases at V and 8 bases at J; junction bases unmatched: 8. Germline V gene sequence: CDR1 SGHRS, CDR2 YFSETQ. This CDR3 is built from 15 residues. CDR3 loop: CASSLGGTGGEGYTF. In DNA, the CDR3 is TGCGCCAGCAGCTTGGGGGGCACAGGGGGCGAGGGCTACACCTTC.

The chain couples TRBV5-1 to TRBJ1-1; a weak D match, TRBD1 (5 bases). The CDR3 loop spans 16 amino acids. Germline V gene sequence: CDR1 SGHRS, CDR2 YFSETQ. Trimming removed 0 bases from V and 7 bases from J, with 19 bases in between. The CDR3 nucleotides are TGCGCCAGCAGCTTGGACCCACAAGGGGTTAATGGTGAAGCTTTCTTT. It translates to CASSLDPQGVNGEAFF.

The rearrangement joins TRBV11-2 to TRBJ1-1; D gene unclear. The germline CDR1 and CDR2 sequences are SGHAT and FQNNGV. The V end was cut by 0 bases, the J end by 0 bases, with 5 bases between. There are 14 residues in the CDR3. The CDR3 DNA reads TGTGCCAGCAGCTTAGATTCCGTGAACACTGAAGCTTTCTTT. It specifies CASSLDSVNTEAFF. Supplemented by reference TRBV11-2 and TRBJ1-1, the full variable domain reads EAGVAQSPRYKIIEKRQSVAFWCNPISGHATLYWYQQILGQGPKLLIQFQNNGVVDDSQLPKDRFSAERLKGVDSTLKIQPAKLEDSAVYLCASSLDSVNTEAFFGQGTRLTVV.

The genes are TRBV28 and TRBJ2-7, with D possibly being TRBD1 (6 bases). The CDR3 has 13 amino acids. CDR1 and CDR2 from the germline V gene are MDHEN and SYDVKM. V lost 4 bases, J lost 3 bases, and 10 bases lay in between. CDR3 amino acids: CASSSQQGYEQYF. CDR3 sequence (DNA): TGTGCCAGCAGTTCCCAACAGGGCTACGAGCAGTACTTC.

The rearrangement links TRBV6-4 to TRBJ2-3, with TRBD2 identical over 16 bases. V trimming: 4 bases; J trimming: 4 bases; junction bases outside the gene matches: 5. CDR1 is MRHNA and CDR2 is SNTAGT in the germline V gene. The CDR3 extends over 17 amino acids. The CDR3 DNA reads TGTGCCAGCAGTGCCGGGACTAGCGGGGGGGTTGCAGATACGCAGTATTTT. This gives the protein CASSAGTSGGVADTQYF.